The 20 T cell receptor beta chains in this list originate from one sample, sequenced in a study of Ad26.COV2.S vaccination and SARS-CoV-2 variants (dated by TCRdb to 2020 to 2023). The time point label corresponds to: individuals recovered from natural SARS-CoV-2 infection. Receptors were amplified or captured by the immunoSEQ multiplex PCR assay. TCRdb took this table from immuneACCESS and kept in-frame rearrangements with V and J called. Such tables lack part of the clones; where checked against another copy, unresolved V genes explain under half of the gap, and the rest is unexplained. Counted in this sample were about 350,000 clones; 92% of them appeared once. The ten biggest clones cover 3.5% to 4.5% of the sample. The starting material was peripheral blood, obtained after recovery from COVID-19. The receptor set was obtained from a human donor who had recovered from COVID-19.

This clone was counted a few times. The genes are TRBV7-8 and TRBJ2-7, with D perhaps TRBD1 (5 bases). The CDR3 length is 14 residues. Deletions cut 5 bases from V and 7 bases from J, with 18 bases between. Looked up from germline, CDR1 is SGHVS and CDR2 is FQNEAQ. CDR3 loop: CASSTRQKPSEQYF. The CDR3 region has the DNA TGTGCCAGCAGCACACGACAGAAGCCGTCGGAGCAGTACTTC.

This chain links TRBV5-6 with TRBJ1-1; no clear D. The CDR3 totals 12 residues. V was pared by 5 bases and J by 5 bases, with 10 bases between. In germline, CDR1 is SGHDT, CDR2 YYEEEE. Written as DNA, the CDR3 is TGTGCCAGCAGTTTTGGGAGTACTGAAGCTTTCTTT. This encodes CASSFGSTEAFF.

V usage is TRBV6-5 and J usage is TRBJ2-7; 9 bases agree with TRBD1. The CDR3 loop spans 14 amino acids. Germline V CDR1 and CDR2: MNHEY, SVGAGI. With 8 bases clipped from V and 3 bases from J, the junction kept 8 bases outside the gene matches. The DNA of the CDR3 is TGTGCCAGCTGCCCCGGGACAGGGCACTACGAGCAGTACTTC. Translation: CASCPGTGHYEQYF.

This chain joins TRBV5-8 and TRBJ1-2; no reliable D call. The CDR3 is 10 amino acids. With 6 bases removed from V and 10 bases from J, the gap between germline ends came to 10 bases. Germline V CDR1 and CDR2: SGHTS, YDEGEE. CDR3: CASTFWDYTF. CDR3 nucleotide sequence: TGTGCCAGCACCTTTTGGGACTACACCTTC.

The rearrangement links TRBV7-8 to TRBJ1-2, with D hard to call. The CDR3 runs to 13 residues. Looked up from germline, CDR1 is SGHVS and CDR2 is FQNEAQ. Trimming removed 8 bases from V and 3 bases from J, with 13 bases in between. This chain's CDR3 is CASGKLGDYGYTF. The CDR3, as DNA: TGTGCCAGCGGCAAACTGGGAGACTATGGCTACACCTTC.

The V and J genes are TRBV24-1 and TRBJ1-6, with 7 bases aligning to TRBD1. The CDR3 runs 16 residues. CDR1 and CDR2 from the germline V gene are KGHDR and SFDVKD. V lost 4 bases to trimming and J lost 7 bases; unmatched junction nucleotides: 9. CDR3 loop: CATSEPRQGGNSPLHF. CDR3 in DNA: TGTGCCACCAGTGAGCCCAGACAGGGAGGGAATTCACCCCTCCACTTT.

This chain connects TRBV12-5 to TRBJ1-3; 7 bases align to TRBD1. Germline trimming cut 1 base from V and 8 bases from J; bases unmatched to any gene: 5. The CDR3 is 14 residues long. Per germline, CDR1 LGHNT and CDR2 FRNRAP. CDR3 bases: TGTGCTAGTGGTTTGGCAGACAGGGTATACACCATATATTTT. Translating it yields CASGLADRVYTIYF.

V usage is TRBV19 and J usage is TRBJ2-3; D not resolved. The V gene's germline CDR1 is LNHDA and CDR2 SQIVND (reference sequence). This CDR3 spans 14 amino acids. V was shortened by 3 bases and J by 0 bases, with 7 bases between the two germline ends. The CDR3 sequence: CASSIQLSTDTQYF. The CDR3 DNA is TGTGCCAGTAGTATTCAGCTGAGCACAGATACGCAGTATTTT.

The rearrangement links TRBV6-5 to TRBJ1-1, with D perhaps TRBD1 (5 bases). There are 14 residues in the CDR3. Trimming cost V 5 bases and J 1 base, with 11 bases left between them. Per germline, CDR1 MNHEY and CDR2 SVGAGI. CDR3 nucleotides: TGTGCCAGCAGTAACTTGGACACGAACACTGAAGCTTTCTTT. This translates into CASSNLDTNTEAFF.

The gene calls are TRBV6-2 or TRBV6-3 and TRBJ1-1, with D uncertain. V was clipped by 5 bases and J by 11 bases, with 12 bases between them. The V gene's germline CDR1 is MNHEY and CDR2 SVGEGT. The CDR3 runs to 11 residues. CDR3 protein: CASSHGVDAFF. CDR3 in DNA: TGTGCCAGCAGTCACGGGGTGGACGCTTTCTTT.

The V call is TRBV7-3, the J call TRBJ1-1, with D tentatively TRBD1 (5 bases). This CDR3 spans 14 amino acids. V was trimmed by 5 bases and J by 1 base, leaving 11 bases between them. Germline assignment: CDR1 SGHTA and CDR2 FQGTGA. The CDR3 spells CASSPGRGNTEAFF. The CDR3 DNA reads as TGTGCCAGCAGCCCGGGGAGGGGGAACACTGAAGCTTTCTTT. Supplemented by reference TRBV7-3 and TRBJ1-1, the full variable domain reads GAGVSQTPSNKVTEKGKYVELRCDPISGHTALYWYRQSLGQGPEFLIYFQGTGAADDSGLPNDRFFAVRPEGSVSTLKIQRTERGDSAVYLCASSPGRGNTEAFFGQGTRLTVV.

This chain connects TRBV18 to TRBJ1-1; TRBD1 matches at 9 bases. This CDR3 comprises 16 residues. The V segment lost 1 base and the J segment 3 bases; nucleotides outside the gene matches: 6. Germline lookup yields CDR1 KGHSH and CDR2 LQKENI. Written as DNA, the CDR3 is TGTGCCAGCTCACCACGGACAGGGGTCTTGGACACTGAAGCTTTCTTT. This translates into CASSPRTGVLDTEAFF. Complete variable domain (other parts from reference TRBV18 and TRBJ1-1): NAGVMQNPRHLVRRRGQEARLRCSPMKGHSHVYWYRQLPEEGLKFMVYLQKENIIDESGMPKERFSAEFPKEGPSILRIQQVVRGDSAAYFCASSPRTGVLDTEAFFGQGTRLTVV.

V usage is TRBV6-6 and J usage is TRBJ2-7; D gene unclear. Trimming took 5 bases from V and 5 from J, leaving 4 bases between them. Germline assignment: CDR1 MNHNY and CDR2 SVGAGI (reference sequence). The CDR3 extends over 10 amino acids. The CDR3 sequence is CASSNNEQYF. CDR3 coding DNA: TGTGCCAGCAGTAACAACGAGCAGTACTTC.

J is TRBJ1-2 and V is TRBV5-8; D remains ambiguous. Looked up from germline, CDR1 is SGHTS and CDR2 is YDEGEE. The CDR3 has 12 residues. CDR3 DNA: TGTGCTAAATTCGGAGGGCCGAATGGCTACACCTTC. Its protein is CAKFGGPNGYTF.

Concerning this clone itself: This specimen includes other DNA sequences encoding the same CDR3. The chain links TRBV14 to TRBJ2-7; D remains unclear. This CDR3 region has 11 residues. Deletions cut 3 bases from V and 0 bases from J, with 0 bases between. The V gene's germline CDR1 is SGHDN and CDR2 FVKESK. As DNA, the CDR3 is TGTGCCAGCAGCCACTCCTACGAGCAGTACTTC. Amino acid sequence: CASSHSYEQYF.

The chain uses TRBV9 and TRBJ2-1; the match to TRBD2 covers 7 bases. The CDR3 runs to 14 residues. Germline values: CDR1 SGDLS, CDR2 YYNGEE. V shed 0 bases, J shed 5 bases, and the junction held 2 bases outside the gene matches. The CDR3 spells CASSVAGTNNEQFF. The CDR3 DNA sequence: TGTGCCAGCAGCGTAGCCGGGACTAACAATGAGCAGTTCTTC.

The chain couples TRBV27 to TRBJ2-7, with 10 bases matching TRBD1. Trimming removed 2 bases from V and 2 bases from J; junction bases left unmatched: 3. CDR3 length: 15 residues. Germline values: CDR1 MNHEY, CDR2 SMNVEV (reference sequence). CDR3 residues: CASSLGTGAPYEQYF. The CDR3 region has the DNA TGTGCCAGCAGTTTAGGGACAGGGGCGCCCTACGAGCAGTACTTC.

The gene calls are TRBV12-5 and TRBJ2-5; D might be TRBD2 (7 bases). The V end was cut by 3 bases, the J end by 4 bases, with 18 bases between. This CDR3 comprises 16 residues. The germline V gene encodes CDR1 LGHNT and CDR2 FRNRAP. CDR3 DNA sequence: TGTGCTAGTGGTTTAAGTGGGGGGGCGGTAGCAGAGACCCAGTACTTC. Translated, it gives CASGLSGGAVAETQYF.

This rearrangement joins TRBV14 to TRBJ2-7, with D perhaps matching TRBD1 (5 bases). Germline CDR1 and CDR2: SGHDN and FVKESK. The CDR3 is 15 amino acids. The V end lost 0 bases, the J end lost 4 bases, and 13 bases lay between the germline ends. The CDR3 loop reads CASSQDSGNRYEQYF. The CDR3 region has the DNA TGTGCCAGCAGCCAAGATTCAGGGAACAGGTACGAGCAGTACTTC.

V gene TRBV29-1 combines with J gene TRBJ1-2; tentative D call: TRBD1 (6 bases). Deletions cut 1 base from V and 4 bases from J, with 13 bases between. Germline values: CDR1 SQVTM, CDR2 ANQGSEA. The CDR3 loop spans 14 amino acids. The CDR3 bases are TGCAGCGTTGAAGGAGCGGGGGGCGGCTATGGCTACACCTTC. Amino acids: CSVEGAGGGYGYTF. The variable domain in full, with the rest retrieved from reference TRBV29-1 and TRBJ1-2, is SAVISQKPSRDICQRGTSLTIQCQVDSQVTMMFWYRQQPGQSLTLIATANQGSEATYESGFVIDKFPISRPNLTFSTLTVSNMSPEDSSIYLCSVEGAGGGYGYTFGSGTRLTVV.